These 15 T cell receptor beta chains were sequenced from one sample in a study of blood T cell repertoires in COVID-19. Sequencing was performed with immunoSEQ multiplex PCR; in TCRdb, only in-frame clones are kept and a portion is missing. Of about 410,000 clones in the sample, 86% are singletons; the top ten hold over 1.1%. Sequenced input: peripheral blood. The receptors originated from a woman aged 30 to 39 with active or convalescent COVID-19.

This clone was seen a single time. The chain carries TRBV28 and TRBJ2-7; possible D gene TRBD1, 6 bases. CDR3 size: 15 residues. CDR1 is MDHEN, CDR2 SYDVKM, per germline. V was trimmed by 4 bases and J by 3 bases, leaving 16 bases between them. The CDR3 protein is CASSSDRDIYYEQYF. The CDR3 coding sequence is TGTGCCAGCAGTTCTGACCGGGACATTTACTACGAGCAGTACTTC.

Here the CDR3 reads CASQTGETAPGYEQYF. The CDR3, as DNA: TGTGCCAGCCAGACAGGGGAAACGGCCCCCGGATACGAGCAGTACTTC. The V call is TRBV25-1, the J call TRBJ2-7; 8 positions agree with TRBD1. Germline trimming cut 8 bases from V and 4 bases from J; bases unmatched to any gene: 16. This CDR3 is built from 16 residues. Germline V gene data show CDR1 as MGHDK and CDR2 as SYGVNS.

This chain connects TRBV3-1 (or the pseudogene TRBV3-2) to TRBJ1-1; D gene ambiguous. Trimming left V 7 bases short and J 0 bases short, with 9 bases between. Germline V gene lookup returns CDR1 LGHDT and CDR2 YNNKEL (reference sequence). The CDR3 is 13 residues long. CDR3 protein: CASMERLNTEAFF. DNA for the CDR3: TGTGCCAGCATGGAGAGATTGAACACTGAAGCTTTCTTT.

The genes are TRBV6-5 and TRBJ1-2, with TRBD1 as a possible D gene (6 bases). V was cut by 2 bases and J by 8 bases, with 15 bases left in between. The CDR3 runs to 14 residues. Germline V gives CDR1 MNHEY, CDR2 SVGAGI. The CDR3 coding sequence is TGTGCCAGCAGTTACCTTACAGGGACCGGGGGCTACACCTTC. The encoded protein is CASSYLTGTGGYTF.

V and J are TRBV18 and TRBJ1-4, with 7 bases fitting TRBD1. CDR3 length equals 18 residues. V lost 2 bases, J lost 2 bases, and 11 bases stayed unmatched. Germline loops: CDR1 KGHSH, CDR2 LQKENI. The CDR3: CASSPNVGGRSTNEKLFF. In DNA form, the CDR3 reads TGTGCCAGCTCACCAAACGTAGGGGGCCGATCTACTAATGAAAAACTGTTTTTT.

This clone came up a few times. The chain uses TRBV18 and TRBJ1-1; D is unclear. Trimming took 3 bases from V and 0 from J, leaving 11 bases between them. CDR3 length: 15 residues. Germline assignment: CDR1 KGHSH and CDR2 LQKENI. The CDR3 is CASSPLDTMNTEAFF. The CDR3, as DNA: TGTGCCAGCTCACCCTTAGACACCATGAACACTGAAGCTTTCTTT. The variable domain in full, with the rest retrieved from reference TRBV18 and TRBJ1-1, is NAGVMQNPRHLVRRRGQEARLRCSPMKGHSHVYWYRQLPEEGLKFMVYLQKENIIDESGMPKERFSAEFPKEGPSILRIQQVVRGDSAAYFCASSPLDTMNTEAFFGQGTRLTVV.

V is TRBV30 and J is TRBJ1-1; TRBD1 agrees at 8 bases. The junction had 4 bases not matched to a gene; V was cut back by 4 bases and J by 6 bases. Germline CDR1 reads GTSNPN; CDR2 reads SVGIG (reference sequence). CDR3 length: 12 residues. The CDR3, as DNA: TGTGCCTGGACCCTGGACAGGGCTGAAGCTTTCTTT. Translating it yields CAWTLDRAEAFF.

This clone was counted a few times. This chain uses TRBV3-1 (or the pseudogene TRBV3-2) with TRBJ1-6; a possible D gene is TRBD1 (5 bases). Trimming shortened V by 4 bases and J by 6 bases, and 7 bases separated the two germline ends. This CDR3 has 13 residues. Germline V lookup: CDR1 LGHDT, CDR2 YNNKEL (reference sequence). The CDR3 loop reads CASSPTVNSPLHF. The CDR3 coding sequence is TGTGCCAGCAGCCCGACAGTTAATTCACCCCTCCACTTT.

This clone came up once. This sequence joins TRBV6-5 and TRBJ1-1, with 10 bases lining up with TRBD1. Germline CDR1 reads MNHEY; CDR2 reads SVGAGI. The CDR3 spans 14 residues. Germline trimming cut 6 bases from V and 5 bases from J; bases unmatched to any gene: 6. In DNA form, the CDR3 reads TGTGCCAGCAGAAGACAGGGGGCAGGGACTGAAGCTTTCTTT. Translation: CASRRQGAGTEAFF.

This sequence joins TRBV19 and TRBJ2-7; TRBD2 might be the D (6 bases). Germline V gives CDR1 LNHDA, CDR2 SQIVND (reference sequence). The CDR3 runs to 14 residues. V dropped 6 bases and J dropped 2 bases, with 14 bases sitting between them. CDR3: CASSPGTPTYEQYF. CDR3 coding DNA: TGTGCCAGTAGCCCCGGGACTCCAACCTACGAGCAGTACTTC.

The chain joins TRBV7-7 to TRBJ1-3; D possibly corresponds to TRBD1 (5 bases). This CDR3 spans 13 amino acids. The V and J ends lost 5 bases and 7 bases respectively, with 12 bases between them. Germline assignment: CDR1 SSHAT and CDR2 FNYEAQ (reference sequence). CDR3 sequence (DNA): TGTGCCAGCAGCCCCGCCGGGGGGAACACCATATATTTT. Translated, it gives CASSPAGGNTIYF.

This CDR3 reads CASSQVLSGGGVPDTQYF. In DNA form, the CDR3 reads TGCGCCAGCAGCCAAGTTCTTTCCGGCGGGGGAGTCCCAGATACGCAGTATTTT. The chain carries TRBV4-1 and TRBJ2-3; TRBD2 aligns across 7 bases. With 1 base clipped from V and 4 bases from J, the junction kept 14 bases outside the gene matches. Germline V CDR1 and CDR2: MGHRA, YSYEKL. The CDR3 covers 18 residues.

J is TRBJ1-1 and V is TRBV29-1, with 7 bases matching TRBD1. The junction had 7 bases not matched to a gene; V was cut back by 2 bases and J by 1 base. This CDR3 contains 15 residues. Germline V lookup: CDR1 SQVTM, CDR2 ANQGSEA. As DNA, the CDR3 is TGCAGCGTTGAACCTAGGGGGCAAGGGAACACTGAAGCTTTCTTT. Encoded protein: CSVEPRGQGNTEAFF.

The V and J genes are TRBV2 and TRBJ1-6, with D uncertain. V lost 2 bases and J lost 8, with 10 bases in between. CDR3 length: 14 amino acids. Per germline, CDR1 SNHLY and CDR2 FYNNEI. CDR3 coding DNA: TGTGCCAGCAGTGAACTCTTCCCTTATTCACCCCTCCACTTT. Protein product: CASSELFPYSPLHF. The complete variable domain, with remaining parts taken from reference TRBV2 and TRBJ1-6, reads EPEVTQTPSHQVTQMGQEVILRCVPISNHLYFYWYRQILGQKVEFLVSFYNNEISEKSEIFDDQFSVERPDGSNFTLKIRSTKLEDSAMYFCASSELFPYSPLHFGNGTRLTVT.

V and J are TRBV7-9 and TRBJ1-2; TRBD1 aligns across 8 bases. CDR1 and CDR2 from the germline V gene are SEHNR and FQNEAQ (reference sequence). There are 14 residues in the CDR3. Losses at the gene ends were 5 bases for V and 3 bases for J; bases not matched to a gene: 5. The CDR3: CASSPGTGDYGYTF. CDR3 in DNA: TGTGCCAGCAGCCCAGGGACAGGAGACTATGGCTACACCTTC.